This T cell receptor beta chain was obtained from a study of vaccination and CD4 T cells after COVID-19. Study overall: SARS-CoV-2 was confirmed by nasal swab PCR; disease was mild in some ten, severe in one. Everyone enrolled got two doses of BNT162b2 or mRNA-1273 vaccine. General observations from the study: Spike mono-reactive clones accounted for 304 of the 307 vaccine-specific clones found in convalescent patients.

PCR tests turned positive between March and December 2020, before US Alpha, Beta and Delta variants. With respect to this clonotype: The antigen remains undetermined.

Each CDR3 protein is one row after TCRdb ran MiXCR on the PCR reads. Of some 20,000 distinct CDR3 sequences in the sample, over 45% were seen once. The sequence derives from a human donor who had recovered from COVID-19. The sample was CD4+ T cells from blood, taken after SARS-CoV-2 vaccination.

The CDR3 sequence is CSAKSGRTDEQFF. In nucleotides, the CDR3 is TGCAGTGCTAAAAGCGGGAGGACCGATGAGCAGTTCTTC. The chain is built from TRBV20-1 and TRBJ2-1; 9 bases are a match to TRBD2. Germline trimming cut 4 bases from V and 8 bases from J; bases unmatched to any gene: 6. This CDR3 region has 13 residues. Germline CDR1 reads DFQATT; CDR2 reads SNEGSKA (reference sequence).